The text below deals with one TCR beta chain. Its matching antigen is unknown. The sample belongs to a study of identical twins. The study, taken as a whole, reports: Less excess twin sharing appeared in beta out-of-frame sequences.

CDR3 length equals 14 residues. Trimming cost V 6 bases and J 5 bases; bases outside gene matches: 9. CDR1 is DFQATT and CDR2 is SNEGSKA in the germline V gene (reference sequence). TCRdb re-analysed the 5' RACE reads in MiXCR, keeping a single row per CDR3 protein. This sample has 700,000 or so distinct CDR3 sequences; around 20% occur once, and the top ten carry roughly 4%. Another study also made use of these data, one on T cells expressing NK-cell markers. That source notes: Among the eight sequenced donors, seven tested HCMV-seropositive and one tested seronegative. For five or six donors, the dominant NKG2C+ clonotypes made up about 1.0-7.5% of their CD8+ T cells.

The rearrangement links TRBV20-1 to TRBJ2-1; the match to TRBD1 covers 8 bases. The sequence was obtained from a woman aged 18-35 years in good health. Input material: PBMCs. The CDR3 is CSARGPPGNNEQFF. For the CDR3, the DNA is TGCAGTGCCAGGGGGCCTCCGGGTAACAATGAGCAGTTCTTC.